The T cell receptor beta chain under discussion was sequenced for a study of shared clonotypes between healthy human individuals. Study background: The study enrolled a couple of women and a few men aged 18 to 49.

In regard to this clone: Its antigen remains unknown.

The length of the CDR3 is 13 residues. In germline, CDR1 is SGHVS, CDR2 FNYEAQ. J was trimmed by 9 bases and V by 6 bases; bases with no gene match: 8. Naive CD8 cells, CD45RO-negative and positively selected for CCR7, excluded terminally differentiated effector memory CD45RA+ cells. Recent acute infections and vaccinations were absent in the healthy HIV-negative adult donors. All donors were Caucasian adults living in Nashville, Tennessee. Study results and caveats: Some clonotypes were shared by all four sorted-subset donors, while others were not shared. The non-shared ones had lower generation probabilities than the shared ones.

Generated by immunoSEQ multiplex PCR, the TCRdb table keeps only in-frame clones and is missing some. The table shows some 2,100,000 clones, with 90% to 95% occurring only once. The V call is TRBV7-6, the J call TRBJ2-1; 7 bases match TRBD2. The sequencing sample was made of naive CD8+ T cells from PBMCs. The sequence was obtained from a man aged 18 to 29 in good health. Some clones in this sample may be carry-over from other donors' samples. CDR3 DNA: TGTGCCAGCAGTGGCGGGAGTTCTCCTGAGCAGTTCTTC. This encodes CASSGGSSPEQFF.